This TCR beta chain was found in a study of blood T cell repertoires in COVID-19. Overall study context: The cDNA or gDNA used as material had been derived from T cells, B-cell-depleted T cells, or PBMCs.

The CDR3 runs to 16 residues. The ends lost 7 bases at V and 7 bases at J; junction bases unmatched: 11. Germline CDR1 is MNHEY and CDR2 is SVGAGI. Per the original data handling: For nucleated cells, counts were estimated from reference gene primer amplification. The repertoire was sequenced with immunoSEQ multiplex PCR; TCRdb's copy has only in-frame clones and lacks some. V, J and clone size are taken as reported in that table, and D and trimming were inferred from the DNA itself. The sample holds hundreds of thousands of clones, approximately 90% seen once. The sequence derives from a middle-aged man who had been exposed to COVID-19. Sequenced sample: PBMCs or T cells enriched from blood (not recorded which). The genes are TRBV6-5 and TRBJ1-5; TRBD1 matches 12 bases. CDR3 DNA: TGTGCCAGCATTTATTCCCCCGGGACAGGGGGCCAGCCCCAGCATTTT. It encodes CASIYSPGTGGQPQHF.